The 24 T cell receptor beta chains listed next were all sequenced from one sample in a study of Ad26.COV2.S vaccination and SARS-CoV-2 variants. TCRdb's copy holds only in-frame clones and misses some; the assay was immunoSEQ multiplex PCR. The sample carries hundreds of thousands of clones, 90% recorded once. Treatment in this sample: 19 received Ad26.COV2.S at low or high dose, single or two shots; about 5 received placebo; per-sample allocation not given. Sampling happened 63 days after the first vaccine or placebo injection. This specimen was peripheral blood, taken in a trial of Ad26.COV2.S vaccine versus placebo. The source of these receptors is a person between 18 and 65 years old who received the Ad26.COV2.S COVID-19 vaccine or a placebo.

The genes are TRBV6-5 and TRBJ2-5; 13 bases align to TRBD2. Germline loops: CDR1 MNHEY, CDR2 SVGAGI. The CDR3 has 15 residues. V shed 8 bases, J shed 2 bases, and the junction held 5 bases outside the gene matches. This CDR3 reads CASATSGGKQETQYF. The CDR3 DNA reads as TGTGCCAGCGCGACTAGCGGGGGGAAACAAGAGACCCAGTACTTC.

This chain links TRBV9 with TRBJ2-1, with D maybe TRBD2 (6 bases). V shed 4 bases and J shed 0 bases, with 26 bases lying between them. The CDR3 spans 20 residues. Germline CDR1 is SGDLS and CDR2 is YYNGEE. The CDR3 reads CASSPNRGTFTLSSYNEQFF. CDR3 nucleotide sequence: TGTGCCAGCAGCCCAAATCGGGGGACTTTTACACTAAGCTCCTACAATGAGCAGTTCTTC.

This chain joins TRBV5-8 and TRBJ2-3; D is possibly TRBD1 (6 bases). CDR1 is SGHTS, CDR2 YDEGEE, per germline. Trimming removed 3 bases at V and 3 bases at J, with 14 bases between. The CDR3 loop spans 15 amino acids. The CDR3 protein is CASSSGHSQTDTQYF. In nucleotides, the CDR3 is TGTGCCAGCAGCTCGGGACACTCGCAGACAGATACGCAGTATTTT.

The chain joins TRBV18 to TRBJ2-7; 11 bases agree with TRBD2. V lost 5 bases to trimming and J lost 5 bases; unmatched junction nucleotides: 11. Germline V gene data show CDR1 as KGHSH and CDR2 as LQKENI. The CDR3 covers 16 residues. The CDR3 bases are TGTGCCAGCTCAACCTCTACTAGCGGGAGAGTCGACGAGCAGTACTTC. Encoded protein: CASSTSTSGRVDEQYF.

The chain links TRBV5-4 to TRBJ2-5, with 15 bases lining up with TRBD2. The germline V gene has CDR1 SGHNT and CDR2 YYREEE (reference sequence). V lost 3 bases to trimming and J lost 5 bases; unmatched junction nucleotides: 5. The CDR3 length is 16 residues. CDR3 in amino acids: CASSSRTSGRDETQYF. The CDR3 region has the DNA TGTGCCAGCAGCTCAAGGACTAGCGGGAGGGATGAGACCCAGTACTTC.

J is TRBJ2-2 and V is TRBV18; D uncertain. Deletions cut 2 bases from V and 3 bases from J, with 7 bases between. The V gene's germline CDR1 is KGHSH and CDR2 LQKENI. This CDR3 spans 14 amino acids. CDR3 region: CASSPTFDTGELFF. In DNA, the CDR3 is TGTGCCAGCTCACCAACGTTCGACACCGGGGAGCTGTTTTTT.

The sample holds one count of this clone. This chain uses TRBV6-5 with TRBJ1-3; D is uncertain. V was trimmed by 7 bases and J by 1 base, leaving 8 bases between them. Germline V gives CDR1 MNHEY, CDR2 SVGAGI. The CDR3 contains 13 residues. As DNA, the CDR3 is TGTGCCAGCACCGATCCTTCTGGAAACACCATATATTTT. This encodes CASTDPSGNTIYF.

CDR3 DNA: TGTGCCAGCAGCCGGGACTTGCGGAACACCGGGGAGCTGTTTTTT. Amino acids: CASSRDLRNTGELFF. V usage is TRBV6-2 or TRBV6-3 and J usage is TRBJ2-2, with a tentative D call TRBD2 (6 bases). CDR1 is MNHEY, CDR2 SVGEGT, per germline. The CDR3 runs 15 residues. V was cut by 6 bases and J by 1 base, with 12 bases left in between.

The V and J genes are TRBV4-1 and TRBJ2-1, with 13 nucleotides matching TRBD2. Germline CDR1 is MGHRA and CDR2 is YSYEKL. This CDR3 region has 18 residues. Losses at the gene ends were 4 bases for V and 4 bases for J; bases not matched to a gene: 10. This CDR3 is CASSPTTTSGRSYNEQFF. The CDR3 DNA reads TGCGCCAGCAGCCCGACGACGACTAGCGGGAGGTCTTACAATGAGCAGTTCTTC.

Written as DNA, the CDR3 is TGTGCCAGCAGTTGGGATCACACCGGGGAGCTGTTTTTT. Translating it yields CASSWDHTGELFF. The V call is TRBV5-4, the J call TRBJ2-2; D not certain. The V gene lost 5 bases and the J gene lost 3 bases, with 8 bases spanning the gap. The CDR3 contains 13 residues. Germline assignment: CDR1 SGHNT and CDR2 YYREEE (reference sequence).

This clone appeared once. The chain links TRBV4-1 to TRBJ2-1; 8 nucleotides agree with TRBD2. V lost 0 bases and J lost 8; bases outside the gene matches: 9. The CDR3 extends over 16 amino acids. Germline assignment: CDR1 MGHRA and CDR2 YSYEKL. CDR3 in amino acids: CASSQDPSGSPDEQFF. The CDR3 coding sequence is TGCGCCAGCAGCCAAGATCCCAGCGGGAGTCCCGATGAGCAGTTCTTC.

J is TRBJ2-3 and V is TRBV2, with D hard to call. Trimming stripped 1 base from V and 8 bases from J, with 10 bases between. The germline V gene encodes CDR1 SNHLY and CDR2 FYNNEI. The CDR3 consists of 13 residues. CDR3 nucleotides: TGTGCCAGCAGTGAAGTATTAGGGTCTACGCAGTATTTT. Its translation: CASSEVLGSTQYF. Full variable domain (rest looked up from reference TRBV2 and TRBJ2-3): EPEVTQTPSHQVTQMGQEVILRCVPISNHLYFYWYRQILGQKVEFLVSFYNNEISEKSEIFDDQFSVERPDGSNFTLKIRSTKLEDSAMYFCASSEVLGSTQYFGPGTRLTVL.

This clone has only a few counts. This rearrangement joins TRBV19 to TRBJ2-1; TRBD2 matches at 8 bases. This CDR3 region has 14 residues. Trimming took 9 bases from V and 3 from J; bases not matched to a gene: 7. The germline CDR1 and CDR2 sequences are LNHDA and SQIVND (reference sequence). The CDR3 DNA is TGTGCCAGCAATACCGGGACTAGCTACAATGAGCAGTTCTTC. Its protein product is CASNTGTSYNEQFF.

The genes are TRBV7-9 and TRBJ2-7, with TRBD1 matching over 9 bases. Losses at the gene ends were 1 base for V and 5 bases for J; bases not matched to a gene: 9. The germline CDR1 and CDR2 sequences are SEHNR and FQNEAQ (reference sequence). The CDR3 is 16 amino acids. This CDR3 reads CASSLGPGTGPDEQYF. CDR3 nucleotide sequence: TGTGCCAGCAGCTTAGGACCGGGGACAGGGCCCGACGAGCAGTACTTC.

On this clone itself: The identical CDR3 is also encoded by other nucleotide sequences in the sample. The CDR3: CAWSVQGNTEAFF. In DNA, the CDR3 is TGTGCCTGGAGTGTACAGGGGAACACTGAAGCTTTCTTT. The gene calls are TRBV30 and TRBJ1-1; a possible D gene is TRBD1 (6 bases). Germline V gene data show CDR1 as GTSNPN and CDR2 as SVGIG (reference sequence). V lost 0 bases to trimming and J lost 1 base, with 6 bases between them. The CDR3 covers 13 residues.

This chain joins TRBV6-5 and TRBJ2-1; 11 bases agree with TRBD2. The germline V gene has CDR1 MNHEY and CDR2 SVGAGI. Losses at the gene ends were 0 bases for V and 6 bases for J; bases not matched to a gene: 4. CDR3 length: 16 amino acids. The CDR3 DNA follows: TGTGCCAGCAGTTACTCGAGTAGCGGGAGGGCCAATGAGCAGTTCTTC. This encodes CASSYSSSGRANEQFF.

This clone was picked up a small number of times. The CDR3 region is CASSPGLAGLNTGELFF. The CDR3 nucleotides read TGTGCCAGCAGTCCTGGACTAGCGGGGTTAAACACCGGGGAGCTGTTTTTT. J is TRBJ2-2 and V is TRBV27, with 12 bases aligning to TRBD2. The germline CDR1 and CDR2 sequences are MNHEY and SMNVEV (reference sequence). The CDR3 loop spans 17 amino acids. V was clipped by 5 bases and J by 2 bases; unmatched bases: 6.

This clone turned up a few times. The chain joins TRBV14 to TRBJ2-2; D unclear. V was trimmed by 6 bases and J by 3 bases, leaving 11 bases between them. The length of the CDR3 is 14 residues. Germline CDR1 is SGHDN and CDR2 is FVKESK. The CDR3 region has the DNA TGTGCCAGCAGTTGGACGGATTACACCGGGGAGCTGTTTTTT. Amino acids: CASSWTDYTGELFF. The entire variable domain, with the rest obtained from reference TRBV14 and TRBJ2-2, is as follows: EAGVTQFPSHSVIEKGQTVTLRCDPISGHDNLYWYRRVMGKEIKFLLHFVKESKQDESGMPNNRFLAERTGGTYSTLKVQPAELEDSGVYFCASSWTDYTGELFFGEGSRLTVL.

Turning to this clone: The junction differs from germline at one of its ends, possibly a read error. CDR3 in amino acids: CASSEDLGAKTGELFF. CDR3 nucleotide sequence: TGTGCCAGCAGTGAAGATCTGGGAGCGAAGACCGGGGAGCTGTTTTTT. The J gene is TRBJ2-2, the V gene TRBV6-1; perhaps TRBD2 as D (5 bases). This CDR3 is built from 16 residues. In germline, CDR1 is MNHNS, CDR2 SASEGT.

The chain uses TRBV18 and TRBJ1-2; D call uncertain. With 1 base removed from V and 5 bases from J, the gap between germline ends came to 17 bases. This CDR3 region has 16 residues. Germline CDR1 KGHSH, CDR2 LQKENI. In DNA, the CDR3 is TGTGCCAGCTCACCACAATCTACCGACCAAGCGTATGGCTACACCTTC. It yields the protein CASSPQSTDQAYGYTF.

As concerns this clone: The sample holds other DNA sequences that translate to the same CDR3. V usage is TRBV5-6 and J usage is TRBJ2-7; D is perhaps TRBD1 (6 bases). This CDR3 spans 14 amino acids. Germline CDR1 SGHDT, CDR2 YYEEEE. Trimming shortened V by 2 bases and J by 2 bases, and 11 bases separated the two germline ends. CDR3 DNA: TGTGCCAGCAGCTTCGGGCAGGGGCCCTACGAGCAGTACTTC. Translation gives CASSFGQGPYEQYF.

This clone was seen a single time. The CDR3: CASSLAAATGELFF. CDR3 DNA sequence: TGTGCCAGCAGCTTAGCGGCGGCTACCGGGGAGCTGTTTTTT. The chain links TRBV7-2 to TRBJ2-2; D is ambiguous. There are 14 residues in the CDR3. In germline, CDR1 is SGHTA, CDR2 FQGNSA. V dropped 0 bases and J dropped 5 bases, with 7 bases sitting between them.

The chain has TRBV19 and TRBJ2-5; 8 bases agree with TRBD1. The CDR3 contains 15 residues. The V gene end was trimmed by 4 bases and the J gene end by 1 base; junction bases not matched to a gene: 5. Germline CDR1 LNHDA, CDR2 SQIVND (reference sequence). CDR3 sequence reads: CASSNTGGPQETQYF. CDR3 sequence (DNA): TGTGCCAGTAGTAACACAGGGGGTCCCCAAGAGACCCAGTACTTC.

This clone was observed once. The V gene is TRBV30, the J gene TRBJ1-2; a possible D gene is TRBD1 (6 bases). The CDR3 spans 13 residues. Trimming removed 0 bases from V and 6 bases from J, with 11 bases in between. Germline V gene data show CDR1 as GTSNPN and CDR2 as SVGIG (reference sequence). The CDR3 spells CAWSVQGFHGYTF. The CDR3 nucleotides read TGTGCCTGGAGTGTACAGGGATTCCATGGCTACACCTTC.